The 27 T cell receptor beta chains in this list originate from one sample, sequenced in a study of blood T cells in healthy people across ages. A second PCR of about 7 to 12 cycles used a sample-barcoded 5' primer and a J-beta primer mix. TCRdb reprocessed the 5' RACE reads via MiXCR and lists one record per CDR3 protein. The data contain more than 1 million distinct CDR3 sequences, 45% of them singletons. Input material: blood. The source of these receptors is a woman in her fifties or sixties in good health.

The CDR3 loop reads CASGPLSPDTQYF. CDR3 bases: TGTGCCAGCGGACCACTTTCACCAGATACGCAGTATTTT. The J gene is TRBJ2-3, the V gene TRBV28; D call uncertain. V gave up 8 bases and J gave up 4 bases, with 13 bases separating them. Germline CDR1 and CDR2: MDHEN and SYDVKM. This CDR3 has 13 residues.

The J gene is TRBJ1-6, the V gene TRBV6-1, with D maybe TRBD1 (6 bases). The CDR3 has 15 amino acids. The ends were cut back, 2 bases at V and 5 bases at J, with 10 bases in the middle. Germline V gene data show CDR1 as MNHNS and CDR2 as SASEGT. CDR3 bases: TGTGCCAGCAGTGAAAGGACAGTCGATAATTCACCCCTCCACTTT. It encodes CASSERTVDNSPLHF.

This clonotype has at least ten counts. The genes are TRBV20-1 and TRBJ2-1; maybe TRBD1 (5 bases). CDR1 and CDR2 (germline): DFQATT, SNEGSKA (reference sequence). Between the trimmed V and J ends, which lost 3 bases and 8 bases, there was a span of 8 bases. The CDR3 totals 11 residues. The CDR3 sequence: CSASRGHEQFF. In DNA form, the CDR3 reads TGCAGTGCTAGTAGGGGCCATGAGCAGTTCTTC.

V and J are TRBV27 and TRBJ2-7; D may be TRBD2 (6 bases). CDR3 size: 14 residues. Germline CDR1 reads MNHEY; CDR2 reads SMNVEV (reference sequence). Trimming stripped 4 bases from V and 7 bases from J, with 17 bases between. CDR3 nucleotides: TGTGCCAGCAGTTCGACCGGGACTCTCTGGGAGCAGTACTTC. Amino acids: CASSSTGTLWEQYF.

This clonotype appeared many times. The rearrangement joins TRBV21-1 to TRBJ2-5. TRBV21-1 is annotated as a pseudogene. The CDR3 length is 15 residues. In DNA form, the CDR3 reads TGTGCCAGCAGCAAAGCGTTGGCAGGTGGAGAGACCCAGTACTTC. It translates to CASSKALAGGETQYF.

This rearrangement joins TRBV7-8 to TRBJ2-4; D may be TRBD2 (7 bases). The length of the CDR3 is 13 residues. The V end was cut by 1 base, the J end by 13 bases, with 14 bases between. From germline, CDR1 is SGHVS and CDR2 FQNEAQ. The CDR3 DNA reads TGTGCCAGCAGCTTAGGCGGGGGCGTGGGGCAGTACTTC. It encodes CASSLGGGVGQYF.

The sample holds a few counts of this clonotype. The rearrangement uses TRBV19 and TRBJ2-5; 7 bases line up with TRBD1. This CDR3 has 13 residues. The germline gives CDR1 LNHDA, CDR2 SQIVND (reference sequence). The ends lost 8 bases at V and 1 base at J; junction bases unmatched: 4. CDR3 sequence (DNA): TGTGCCAGTGGTAGACAGGGCCAAGAGACCCAGTACTTC. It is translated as CASGRQGQETQYF.

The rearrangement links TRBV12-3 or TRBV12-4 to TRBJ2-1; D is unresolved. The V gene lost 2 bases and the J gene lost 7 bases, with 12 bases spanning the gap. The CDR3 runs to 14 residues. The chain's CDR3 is CASSLKMGKNEQFF. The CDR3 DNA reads TGTGCCAGCAGTTTAAAGATGGGGAAGAATGAGCAGTTCTTC.

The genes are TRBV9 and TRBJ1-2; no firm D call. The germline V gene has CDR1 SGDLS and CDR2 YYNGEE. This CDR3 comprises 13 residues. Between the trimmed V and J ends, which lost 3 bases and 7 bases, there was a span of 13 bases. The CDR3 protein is CASSARFPGGYTF. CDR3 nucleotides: TGTGCCAGCAGCGCAAGATTTCCAGGTGGCTACACCTTC. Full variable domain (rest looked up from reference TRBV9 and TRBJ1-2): DSGVTQTPKHLITATGQRVTLRCSPRSGDLSVYWYQQSLDQGLQFLIQYYNGEERAKGNILERFSAQQFPDLHSELNLSSLELGDSALYFCASSARFPGGYTFGSGTRLTVV.

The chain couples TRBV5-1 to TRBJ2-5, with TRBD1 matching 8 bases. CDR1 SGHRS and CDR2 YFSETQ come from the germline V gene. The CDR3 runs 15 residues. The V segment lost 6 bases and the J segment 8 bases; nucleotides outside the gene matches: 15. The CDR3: CASMRYPGQGVTQYF. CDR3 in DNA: TGCGCCAGCATGCGATACCCAGGACAGGGCGTAACCCAGTACTTC.

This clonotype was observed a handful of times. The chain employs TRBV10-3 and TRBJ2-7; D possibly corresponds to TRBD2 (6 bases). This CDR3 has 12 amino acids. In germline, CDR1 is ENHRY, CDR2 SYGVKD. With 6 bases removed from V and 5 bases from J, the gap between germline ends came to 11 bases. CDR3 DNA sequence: TGTGCCATCAGGGGGGGTATGCACGAGCAGTACTTC. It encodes CAIRGGMHEQYF.

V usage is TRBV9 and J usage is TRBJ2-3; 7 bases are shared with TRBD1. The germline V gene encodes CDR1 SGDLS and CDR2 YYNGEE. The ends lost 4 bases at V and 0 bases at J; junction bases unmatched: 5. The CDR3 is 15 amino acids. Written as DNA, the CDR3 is TGTGCCAGCAGCAAAAAGGGGGCTAGCACAGATACGCAGTATTTT. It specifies CASSKKGASTDTQYF.

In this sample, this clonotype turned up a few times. As DNA, the CDR3 is TGTGCCAGCTCCCCGGAGGATGAGCAGTTCTTC. This gives the protein CASSPEDEQFF. The chain is built from TRBV18 and TRBJ2-1; D possibly corresponds to TRBD2 (5 bases). CDR3 length equals 11 residues. Germline V gives CDR1 KGHSH, CDR2 LQKENI. The germline V and J ends were trimmed by 6 bases and 8 bases, with 8 bases remaining between them.

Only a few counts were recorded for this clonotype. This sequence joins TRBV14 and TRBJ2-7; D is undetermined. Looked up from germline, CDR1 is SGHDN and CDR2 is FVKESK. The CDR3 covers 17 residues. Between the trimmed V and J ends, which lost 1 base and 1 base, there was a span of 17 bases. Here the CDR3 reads CASSQGNQPYLSYEQYF. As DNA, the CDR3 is TGTGCCAGCAGCCAAGGAAACCAGCCGTACTTATCCTACGAGCAGTACTTC.

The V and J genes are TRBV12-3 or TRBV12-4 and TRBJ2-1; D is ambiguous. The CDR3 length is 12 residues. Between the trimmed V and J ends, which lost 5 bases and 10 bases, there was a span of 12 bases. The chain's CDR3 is CASSRVPSEQFF. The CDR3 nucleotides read TGTGCCAGCAGTAGGGTCCCCTCCGAGCAGTTCTTC.

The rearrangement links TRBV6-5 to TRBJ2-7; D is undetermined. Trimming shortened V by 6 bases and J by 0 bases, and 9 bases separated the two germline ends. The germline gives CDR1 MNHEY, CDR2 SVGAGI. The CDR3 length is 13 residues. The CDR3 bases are TGTGCCAGCAGGGCGATAAGCTCCTACGAGCAGTACTTC. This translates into CASRAISSYEQYF.

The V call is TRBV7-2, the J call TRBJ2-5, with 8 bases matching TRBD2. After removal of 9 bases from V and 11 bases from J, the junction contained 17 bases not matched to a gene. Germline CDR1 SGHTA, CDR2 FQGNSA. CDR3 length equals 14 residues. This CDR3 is CASNSGTTSGEQYF. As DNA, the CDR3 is TGTGCCAGTAATAGCGGGACGACGTCAGGGGAGCAGTACTTC.

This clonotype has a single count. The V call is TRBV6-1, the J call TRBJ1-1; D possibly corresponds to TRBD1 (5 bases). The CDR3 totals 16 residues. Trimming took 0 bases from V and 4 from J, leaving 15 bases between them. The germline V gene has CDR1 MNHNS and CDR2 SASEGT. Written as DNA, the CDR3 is TGTGCCAGCAGTGAAGCGAGGGTCCGGGGGGTCACTGAAGCTTTCTTT. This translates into CASSEARVRGVTEAFF.

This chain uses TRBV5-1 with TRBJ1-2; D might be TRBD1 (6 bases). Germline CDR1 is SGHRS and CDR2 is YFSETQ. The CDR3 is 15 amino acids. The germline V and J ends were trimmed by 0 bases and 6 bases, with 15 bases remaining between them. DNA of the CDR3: TGCGCCAGCAGCTTGGAACAGGGCCGCCTACATGGCTACACCTTC. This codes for CASSLEQGRLHGYTF.

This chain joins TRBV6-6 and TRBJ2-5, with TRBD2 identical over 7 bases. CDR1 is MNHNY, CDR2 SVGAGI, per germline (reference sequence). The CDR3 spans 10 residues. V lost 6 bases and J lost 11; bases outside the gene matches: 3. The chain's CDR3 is CASSRGEQYF. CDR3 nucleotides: TGTGCCAGCAGCCGGGGGGAGCAGTACTTC.

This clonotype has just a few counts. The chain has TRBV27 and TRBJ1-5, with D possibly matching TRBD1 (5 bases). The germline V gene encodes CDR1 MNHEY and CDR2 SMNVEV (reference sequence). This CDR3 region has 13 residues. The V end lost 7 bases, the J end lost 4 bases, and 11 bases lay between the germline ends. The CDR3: CASTGAGNQPQHF. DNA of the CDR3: TGTGCCAGCACCGGGGCGGGAAATCAGCCCCAGCATTTT.

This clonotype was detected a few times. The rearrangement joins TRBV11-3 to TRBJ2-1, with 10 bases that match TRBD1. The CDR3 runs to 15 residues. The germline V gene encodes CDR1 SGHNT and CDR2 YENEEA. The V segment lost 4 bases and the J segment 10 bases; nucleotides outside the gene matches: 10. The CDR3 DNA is TGTGCCAGCAGCTCGGGACAGGGGCCCACCGAAGAGCAGTTCTTC. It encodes CASSSGQGPTEEQFF.

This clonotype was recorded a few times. The CDR3 region is CASSLHKTGQETQYF. The CDR3 nucleotides read TGTGCCAGCAGCCTCCATAAGACAGGGCAAGAGACCCAGTACTTC. This chain uses TRBV7-7 with TRBJ2-5; TRBD1 aligns across 7 bases. The germline gives CDR1 SSHAT, CDR2 FNYEAQ (reference sequence). V shed 5 bases, J shed 2 bases, and the junction held 8 bases outside the gene matches. This CDR3 has 15 residues.

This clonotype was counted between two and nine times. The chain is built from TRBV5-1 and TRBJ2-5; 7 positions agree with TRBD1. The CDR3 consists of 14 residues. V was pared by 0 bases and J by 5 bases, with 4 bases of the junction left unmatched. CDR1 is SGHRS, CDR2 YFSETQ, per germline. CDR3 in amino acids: CASSLETGYETQYF. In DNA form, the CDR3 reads TGCGCCAGCAGCTTGGAGACAGGGTACGAGACCCAGTACTTC. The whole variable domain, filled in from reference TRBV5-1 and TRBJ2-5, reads KAGVTQTPRYLIKTRGQQVTLSCSPISGHRSVSWYQQTPGQGLQFLFEYFSETQRNKGNFPGRFSGRQFSNSRSEMNVSTLELGDSALYLCASSLETGYETQYFGPGTRLLVL.

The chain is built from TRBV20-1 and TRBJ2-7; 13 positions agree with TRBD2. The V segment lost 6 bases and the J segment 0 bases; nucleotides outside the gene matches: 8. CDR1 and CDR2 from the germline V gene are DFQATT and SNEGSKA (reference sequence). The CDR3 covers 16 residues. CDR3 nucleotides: TGCAGTGCCATGGGACTAGCGGGATCGATCTCCTACGAGCAGTACTTC. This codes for CSAMGLAGSISYEQYF.

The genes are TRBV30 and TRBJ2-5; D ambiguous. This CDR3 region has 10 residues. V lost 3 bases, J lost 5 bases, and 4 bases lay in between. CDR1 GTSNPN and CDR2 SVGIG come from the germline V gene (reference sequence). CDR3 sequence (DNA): TGTGCCTGGAGGGATGAGACCCAGTACTTC. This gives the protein CAWRDETQYF.

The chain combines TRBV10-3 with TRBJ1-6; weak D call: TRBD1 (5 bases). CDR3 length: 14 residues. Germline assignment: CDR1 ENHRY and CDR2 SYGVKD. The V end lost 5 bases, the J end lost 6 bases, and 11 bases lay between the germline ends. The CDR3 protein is CAISPQGSNSPLHF. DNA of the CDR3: TGTGCCATCAGTCCGCAGGGTAGTAATTCACCCCTCCACTTT.